The TCR beta chain under discussion was sequenced for a study of cytomegalovirus exposure and HLA in healthy donors. Worth noting for this clone: Its antigen is not identified.

The CDR3 spans 15 residues. The ends were cut back, 3 bases at V and 2 bases at J, with 12 bases in the middle. Germline V gene data show CDR1 as KGHSH and CDR2 as LQKENI. Points from the study as a whole: Subsequent analysis found a tendency for first-cohort TCR clusters to co-occur within the 110 or so validation repertoires.

This table comes from immunoSEQ multiplex PCR, and its TCRdb copy is limited to in-frame clones, with some not included. Of about 130,000 clones listed, 94% are singletons. V is TRBV18 and J is TRBJ2-3, with D tentatively TRBD2 (5 bases). Sample: PBMCs. The TCR originated in a man in his late teens or twenties in good health and CMV-seropositive. The CDR3 DNA follows: TGTGCCAGCTCACCGGACTCCCCATTCACAGATACGCAGTATTTT. Its translation: CASSPDSPFTDTQYF.